Listed below are T cell receptor beta chains from one sample, sequenced in a study of blood T cell repertoires in COVID-19. This table comes from immunoSEQ multiplex PCR, and its TCRdb copy is limited to in-frame clones, with some not included. The sample contains roughly 190,000 clones, about 76% of which appear only once. Material for sequencing was peripheral blood. These receptors originate from a woman aged 45 to 65 with active or convalescent COVID-19. The CDR3 runs from the conserved cysteine through the conserved F or W. D genes are given only for firm matches. The size of a clone is reported for some rows only, either as once, few or many, or as a class for expanded clones.

v_gene: TRBV7-8
abundance: few
j_gene: TRBJ1-5
d_gene: .
CDR3aa: CASSQIQGHQPQHF
CDR3nt: TGTGCCAGCAGCCAGATACAGGGCCATCAGCCCCAGCATTTT

v_gene: TRBV9
abundance: once
j_gene: TRBJ1-2
d_gene: TRBD1
CDR3aa: CASSVGPQQGASYTF
CDR3nt: TGTGCCAGCAGCGTAGGGCCGCAACAGGGGGCAAGCTACACCTTC

v_gene: TRBV21-1
abundance: .
j_gene: TRBJ2-1
d_gene: .
CDR3aa: CASSKTGRLRQFF
CDR3nt: TGTGCCAGCAGCAAAACCGGCAGGCTAAGGCAGTTCTTC

v_gene: TRBV19
abundance: .
j_gene: TRBJ2-4
d_gene: TRBD2
CDR3aa: CASSMVSGGLPAKNIQYF
CDR3nt: TGTGCCAGTAGTATGGTCAGCGGGGGCCTACCAGCCAAAAACATTCAGTACTTC

v_gene: TRBV13
abundance: .
j_gene: TRBJ2-2
d_gene: .
CDR3aa: CASSRRHYLATANTGELFF
CDR3nt: TGTGCCAGCAGCCGTAGACACTATCTAGCGACCGCGAACACCGGGGAGCTGTTTTTT

v_gene: TRBV11-2
abundance: .
j_gene: TRBJ1-5
d_gene: TRBD1
CDR3aa: CASSRDRGRNQPQHF
CDR3nt: TGTGCCAGCAGCCGGGACAGGGGACGCAATCAGCCCCAGCATTTT

v_gene: TRBV7-2
abundance: .
j_gene: TRBJ2-7
d_gene: TRBD2
CDR3aa: CASSPGLAGMNEQYF
CDR3nt: TGTGCCAGCAGCCCGGGACTAGCGGGGATGAACGAGCAGTACTTC

v_gene: TRBV2
abundance: .
j_gene: TRBJ1-4
d_gene: .
CDR3aa: CASSLTEYEKLFF
CDR3nt: TGTGCCAGCAGCCTGACAGAATATGAAAAACTGTTTTTT

v_gene: TRBV29-1
abundance: .
j_gene: TRBJ2-1
d_gene: TRBD2
CDR3aa: CSVATGLAINEQFF
CDR3nt: TGCAGCGTCGCCACAGGACTAGCAATCAATGAGCAGTTCTTC

v_gene: TRBV7-9
abundance: .
j_gene: TRBJ2-3
d_gene: TRBD2
CDR3aa: CASSLGDSGRVVDTQYF
CDR3nt: TGTGCCAGCAGCTTAGGGGATAGCGGGAGAGTGGTGGATACGCAGTATTTT

v_gene: TRBV7-9
abundance: .
j_gene: TRBJ2-7
d_gene: .
CDR3aa: CASSLLPDSYEQYF
CDR3nt: TGTGCCAGCAGCTTACTTCCAGACTCCTACGAGCAGTACTTC

v_gene: TRBV9
abundance: .
j_gene: TRBJ2-2
d_gene: .
CDR3aa: CASSVGGRHTGELFF
CDR3nt: TGTGCCAGCAGCGTCGGAGGGCGTCACACCGGGGAGCTGTTTTTT

v_gene: TRBV7-2
abundance: few
j_gene: TRBJ1-1
d_gene: .
CDR3aa: CASSLPGLRTEAFF
CDR3nt: TGTGCCAGCAGCTTACCAGGGTTGAGGACTGAAGCTTTCTTT

v_gene: TRBV14
abundance: .
j_gene: TRBJ1-2
d_gene: .
CDR3aa: CASSQEAWGGAGGYTF
CDR3nt: TGTGCCAGCAGCCAAGAGGCGTGGGGGGGCGCCGGGGGCTACACCTTC

v_gene: TRBV11-3
abundance: .
j_gene: TRBJ1-1
d_gene: TRBD1
CDR3aa: CASSLGGQVNTEAFF
CDR3nt: TGTGCCAGCAGCCTCGGTGGACAGGTGAACACTGAAGCTTTCTTT

v_gene: TRBV28
abundance: .
j_gene: TRBJ2-5
d_gene: TRBD2
CDR3aa: CASSSPRGASGKETQYF
CDR3nt: TGTGCCAGCAGTTCCCCGCGAGGGGCTAGCGGAAAAGAGACCCAGTACTTC

v_gene: TRBV30
abundance: .
j_gene: TRBJ1-3
d_gene: .
CDR3aa: CAWSVLGAGNTIYF
CDR3nt: TGTGCCTGGAGTGTGTTAGGGGCTGGAAACACCATATATTTT

v_gene: TRBV3-1/TRBV3-2
abundance: few
j_gene: TRBJ2-5
d_gene: .
CDR3aa: CASSRNRGTETQYF
CDR3nt: TGTGCCAGCAGCCGTAATAGGGGCACGGAGACCCAGTACTTC

v_gene: TRBV10-3
abundance: .
j_gene: TRBJ2-4
d_gene: TRBD2
CDR3aa: CAISERAGIAKNIQYF
CDR3nt: TGTGCCATCAGTGAGAGAGCGGGAATAGCCAAAAACATTCAGTACTTC

v_gene: TRBV28
abundance: .
j_gene: TRBJ1-1
d_gene: .
CDR3aa: CASSIGQMNTEAFF
CDR3nt: TGTGCCAGCAGCATTGGACAAATGAACACTGAAGCTTTCTTT

v_gene: TRBV19
abundance: few
j_gene: TRBJ2-7
d_gene: .
CDR3aa: CASRKTGRYEQYF
CDR3nt: TGTGCCAGCAGGAAGACAGGCCGCTACGAGCAGTACTTC

v_gene: TRBV19
abundance: .
j_gene: TRBJ2-1
d_gene: TRBD2
CDR3aa: CASRSRGVTGQFF
CDR3nt: TGTGCCAGTAGATCCCGGGGGGTGACGGGTCAGTTCTTC

v_gene: TRBV23-1
abundance: .
j_gene: TRBJ1-1
d_gene: TRBD1
CDR3aa: CASSLRGHQTEAFF
CDR3nt: TGCGCCAGCAGTCTGAGGGGGCATCAAACTGAAGCTTTCTTT

v_gene: TRBV6-2/TRBV6-3
abundance: .
j_gene: TRBJ2-4
d_gene: TRBD2
CDR3aa: CASSYAAAPGRGAGRNIQYF
CDR3nt: TGTGCCAGCAGTTACGCGGCGGCCCCCGGGAGGGGAGCGGGCCGAAACATTCAGTACTTC

v_gene: TRBV7-2
abundance: .
j_gene: TRBJ2-1
d_gene: TRBD1
CDR3aa: CASSSQGYNEQFF
CDR3nt: TGTGCCAGCAGCTCACAGGGGTACAATGAGCAGTTCTTC

v_gene: TRBV4-3
abundance: .
j_gene: TRBJ2-7
d_gene: .
CDR3aa: CASSQEVYGRGEQYF
CDR3nt: TGCGCCAGCAGCCAAGAAGTGTACGGCCGAGGCGAGCAGTACTTC

v_gene: TRBV11-3
abundance: .
j_gene: TRBJ2-2
d_gene: .
CDR3aa: CASSSGGIVGELFF
CDR3nt: TGTGCCAGCAGCTCAGGCGGGATTGTCGGGGAGCTGTTTTTT

v_gene: TRBV19
abundance: once
j_gene: TRBJ1-2
d_gene: TRBD1
CDR3aa: CASSRQGGDGMDGYTF
CDR3nt: TGTGCCAGTAGCCGACAGGGTGGGGATGGGATGGATGGCTACACCTTC

v_gene: TRBV28
abundance: .
j_gene: TRBJ1-6
d_gene: .
CDR3aa: CASSVGVQGPSPLHF
CDR3nt: TGTGCCAGCAGCGTAGGGGTACAGGGTCCTTCACCCCTCCACTTT

v_gene: TRBV18
abundance: few
j_gene: TRBJ1-4
d_gene: .
CDR3aa: CASSPPEGVEEKLFF
CDR3nt: TGTGCCAGCTCACCGCCAGAAGGGGTGGAGGAAAAACTGTTTTTT

v_gene: TRBV2
abundance: .
j_gene: TRBJ1-2
d_gene: .
CDR3aa: CASSDAANYGYTF
CDR3nt: TGTGCCAGCAGTGACGCAGCTAACTATGGCTACACCTTC

v_gene: TRBV7-9
abundance: many
j_gene: TRBJ1-1
d_gene: .
CDR3aa: CASSPTNTEAFF
CDR3nt: TGTGCCAGCAGCCCCACTAACACTGAAGCTTTCTTT

v_gene: TRBV19
abundance: .
j_gene: TRBJ1-3
d_gene: TRBD1
CDR3aa: CASRSGTGGNTIYF
CDR3nt: TGTGCCAGTAGGAGCGGGACAGGGGGAAACACCATATATTTT

v_gene: TRBV5-1
abundance: few
j_gene: TRBJ1-2
d_gene: TRBD1
CDR3aa: CASSLWTGEGGYTF
CDR3nt: TGCGCCAGCAGCTTGTGGACAGGGGAGGGTGGCTACACCTTC

v_gene: TRBV21-1
abundance: .
j_gene: TRBJ2-1
d_gene: .
CDR3aa: CASSKSEREGMGPYNEQFF
CDR3nt: TGTGCCAGCAGCAAATCGGAGCGGGAGGGGATGGGCCCCTACAATGAGCAGTTCTTC

v_gene: TRBV6-5
abundance: many
j_gene: TRBJ2-5
d_gene: TRBD1
CDR3aa: CASSPKDRDETQYF
CDR3nt: TGTGCCAGCAGTCCTAAGGACAGGGACGAGACCCAGTACTTC

v_gene: TRBV19
abundance: .
j_gene: TRBJ1-2
d_gene: .
CDR3aa: CASSRDIGNYGYTF
CDR3nt: TGTGCCAGCTCCCGGGACATTGGTAACTATGGCTACACCTTC

v_gene: TRBV6-5
abundance: once
j_gene: TRBJ2-4
d_gene: TRBD1
CDR3aa: CASSSGTATNIQYF
CDR3nt: TGTGCCAGCAGTTCCGGGACAGCCACAAACATTCAGTACTTC

v_gene: TRBV4-3
abundance: once
j_gene: TRBJ2-2
d_gene: TRBD1
CDR3aa: CASSQEPPGGAGELFF
CDR3nt: TGCGCCAGCAGCCAAGAGCCCCCAGGGGGAGCCGGGGAGCTGTTTTTT

v_gene: TRBV28
abundance: .
j_gene: TRBJ1-5
d_gene: TRBD1
CDR3aa: CASSLGDRDNQPQHF
CDR3nt: TGTGCCAGCAGTCTCGGTGACAGGGACAATCAGCCCCAGCATTTT

v_gene: TRBV7-3
abundance: .
j_gene: TRBJ2-6
d_gene: .
CDR3aa: CASSPRNPGANVLTF
CDR3nt: TGTGCCAGCAGTCCCAGGAACCCTGGGGCCAACGTCCTGACTTTC

v_gene: TRBV19
abundance: once
j_gene: TRBJ2-6
d_gene: .
CDR3aa: CASRDSSGANVLTF
CDR3nt: TGTGCCAGTAGGGACAGCTCTGGGGCCAACGTCCTGACTTTC

v_gene: TRBV2
abundance: few
j_gene: TRBJ1-4
d_gene: TRBD1
CDR3aa: CASSPTGNNEKLFF
CDR3nt: TGTGCCAGCAGTCCGACAGGGAACAATGAAAAACTGTTTTTT

v_gene: TRBV7-2
abundance: .
j_gene: TRBJ1-2
d_gene: .
CDR3aa: CASSLLAGQPNYGYTF
CDR3nt: TGTGCCAGCAGCTTATTGGCCGGACAGCCTAACTATGGCTACACCTTC

v_gene: TRBV28
abundance: .
j_gene: TRBJ1-1
d_gene: .
CDR3aa: CATLKQGHSEAFF
CDR3nt: TGTGCCACCTTAAAACAGGGCCACTCGGAAGCTTTCTTT